The source of this T cell receptor (beta chain) is a study of cytomegalovirus exposure and HLA in healthy donors. Study-wide points: The study designated around 150 TCR beta chains cytomegalovirus-associated. Some V segments, TRBV6-2 and TRBV6-3 among them, were indistinguishable and were therefore excluded.

Worth noting for this clone: Its antigen is currently unknown.

PCR used 60 Vbeta primers and 13 Jbeta primers. This table comes from immunoSEQ multiplex PCR, and its TCRdb copy is limited to in-frame clones, with some not included. In the table there are about 110,000 clones, roughly four fifths of which are singletons. Per germline, CDR1 MNHEY and CDR2 SVGAGI. There are 11 residues in the CDR3. V was trimmed by 4 bases and J by 6 bases, leaving 4 bases between them. What was sequenced was PBMCs. This TCR was recovered from a male donor in good health and CMV-seropositive. The V call is TRBV6-5, the J call TRBJ2-1; D gene unclear. CDR3 protein: CASSSLNEQFF. The CDR3 bases are TGTGCCAGCAGTTCCCTCAATGAGCAGTTCTTC.